These 15 T cell receptor beta chains were all obtained from the same sample, sequenced in a study of shared clonotypes between healthy human individuals. CD8 cells regarded as naive lacked CD45RO, were positively chosen for CCR7, and omitted terminally differentiated effector memory CD45RA+ cells. Only in-frame clones appear in the TCRdb table, and some are missing; sequencing was by immunoSEQ multiplex PCR. In the table there are about 2.1 million clones, 90% to 95% of which are singletons. Sequencing input: naive CD8+ T cells from PBMCs. The source is a man younger than 30 in good health. Some clones in this sample may be carry-over from other donors' samples.

On this clone: The same CDR3 also results from other DNA sequences found in this sample. The rearrangement joins TRBV27 to TRBJ1-2; D is ambiguous. CDR1 and CDR2 (germline): MNHEY, SMNVEV (reference sequence). The length of the CDR3 is 13 residues. Trimming took off 3 bases at V and 4 bases at J, with 9 bases between the two ends. The CDR3 is CASSFGRTYGYTF. The CDR3 coding sequence is TGTGCCAGCAGTTTCGGGCGGACCTATGGCTACACCTTC.

As regards this clone: The same CDR3 is also encoded by other DNA sequences in this sample. This sequence joins TRBV7-9 and TRBJ2-7; D ambiguous. V lost 5 bases and J lost 2, with 7 bases in between. CDR1 and CDR2 from the germline V gene are SEHNR and FQNEAQ (reference sequence). CDR3 length: 12 residues. The CDR3 loop reads CASSPRPYEQYF. In DNA form, the CDR3 reads TGTGCCAGCAGCCCTCGACCCTACGAGCAGTACTTC.

This clone was seen more than once but under ten times. The chain employs TRBV6-5 and TRBJ1-1, with D possibly matching TRBD1 (6 bases). Per the germline V gene, CDR1 is MNHEY and CDR2 is SVGAGI. The CDR3 is 13 amino acids. Trimming cost V 2 bases and J 6 bases, with 10 bases left between them. The CDR3 is CASSYGGAPEAFF. The CDR3 nucleotides read TGTGCCAGCAGTTACGGGGGGGCCCCTGAAGCTTTCTTT.

V usage is TRBV6-5 and J usage is TRBJ1-5; the D is unclear. With 4 bases removed from V and 4 bases from J, the gap between germline ends came to 11 bases. The CDR3 contains 14 residues. Germline V gene data show CDR1 as MNHEY and CDR2 as SVGAGI. The CDR3 loop reads CASSSALGNQPQHF. The CDR3 coding sequence is TGTGCCAGCAGTTCGGCACTGGGAAATCAGCCCCAGCATTTT.

J is TRBJ2-7 and V is TRBV5-5; maybe TRBD2 (5 bases). Trimming left V 0 bases short and J 5 bases short, with 15 bases between. The germline V gene encodes CDR1 SGHKS and CDR2 YYEKEE (reference sequence). This CDR3 has 15 amino acids. The CDR3 protein is CASSLVALAGDEQYF. For the CDR3, the DNA is TGTGCCAGCAGCTTGGTGGCGCTAGCCGGGGACGAGCAGTACTTC.

The V call is TRBV30, the J call TRBJ1-1; tentatively, D is TRBD1 (6 bases). CDR1 and CDR2 (germline): GTSNPN, SVGIG (reference sequence). The CDR3 totals 16 residues. Trimming took 3 bases from V and 6 from J, leaving 23 bases between them. CDR3 loop: CAWSLPGDGVGAEAFF. The CDR3 bases are TGTGCCTGGAGCCTCCCAGGGGACGGCGTAGGTGCTGAAGCTTTCTTT.

CDR3 loop: CASSETRGLAGGTDTQYF. For the CDR3, the DNA is TGTGCCAGCAGTGAAACCCGAGGGCTAGCGGGCGGTACAGATACGCAGTATTTT. The chain links TRBV2 to TRBJ2-3; TRBD2 matches at 8 bases. The CDR3 covers 18 residues. With 2 bases clipped from V and 3 bases from J, the junction kept 13 bases outside the gene matches. Germline V gives CDR1 SNHLY, CDR2 FYNNEI.

The genes are TRBV4-3 and TRBJ2-7; 10 nucleotides match TRBD2. The V and J ends lost 0 bases and 4 bases, in that order; junction bases with no gene match: 9. The germline gives CDR1 LGHNA, CDR2 YSLEER. The CDR3 has 17 residues. The CDR3 nucleotides read TGCGCCAGCAGCCAAGAGTCAAGCGGGAGGGCCCTGTACGAGCAGTACTTC. Amino acid sequence: CASSQESSGRALYEQYF.

The rearrangement links TRBV2 to TRBJ1-5; D is perhaps TRBD1 (6 bases). Germline loops: CDR1 SNHLY, CDR2 FYNNEI. Trimming took off 4 bases at V and 4 bases at J, with 20 bases between the two ends. This CDR3 has 17 amino acids. The CDR3 DNA reads as TGTGCCAGCAGTGCTAACGAAAGGACAGAGTCAAATCAGCCCCAGCATTTT. The encoded protein is CASSANERTESNQPQHF. The variable domain in full, with the rest retrieved from reference TRBV2 and TRBJ1-5, is EPEVTQTPSHQVTQMGQEVILRCVPISNHLYFYWYRQILGQKVEFLVSFYNNEISEKSEIFDDQFSVERPDGSNFTLKIRSTKLEDSAMYFCASSANERTESNQPQHFGDGTRLSIL.

Details on this clone: The sample holds other DNA sequences that translate to the same CDR3. This rearrangement joins TRBV27 to TRBJ1-1; D not certain. Germline V CDR1 and CDR2: MNHEY, SMNVEV (reference sequence). V was shortened by 2 bases and J by 4 bases, with 11 bases between the two germline ends. The CDR3 is 14 amino acids. CDR3 sequence: CASSLRGRGTEAFF. For the CDR3, the DNA is TGTGCCAGCAGTTTAAGAGGCCGGGGCACTGAAGCTTTCTTT.

V and J are TRBV27 and TRBJ2-7; no reliable D call. The germline V gene encodes CDR1 MNHEY and CDR2 SMNVEV (reference sequence). Deletions cut 6 bases from V and 2 bases from J, with 11 bases between. CDR3 length: 13 amino acids. The CDR3 loop reads CASSRTDPYEQYF. CDR3 nucleotides: TGTGCCAGCAGCCGGACGGACCCCTACGAGCAGTACTTC.

V is TRBV27 and J is TRBJ2-2; possibly TRBD1 or TRBD2 for D (6 bases each). The CDR3 length is 18 residues. The ends were cut back, 0 bases at V and 1 base at J, with 15 bases in the middle. CDR1 and CDR2 (germline): MNHEY, SMNVEV (reference sequence). Here the CDR3 reads CASSLSGGHLLNTGELFF. CDR3 in DNA: TGTGCCAGCAGTTTATCGGGGGGACACTTACTGAACACCGGGGAGCTGTTTTTT.

This clone was counted once. The identical CDR3 is also encoded by other nucleotide sequences in the sample. The V call is TRBV27, the J call TRBJ1-2, with D uncertain. Germline-derived CDR1 and CDR2 are MNHEY and SMNVEV (reference sequence). V was clipped by 3 bases and J by 5 bases, with 13 bases between them. This CDR3 is built from 14 residues. CDR3 DNA sequence: TGTGCCAGCAGTTTCCGCGGAGGAGGGTATGGCTACACCTTC. It yields the protein CASSFRGGGYGYTF.

The J gene is TRBJ2-7, the V gene TRBV30, with D perhaps matching TRBD1 (6 bases). Trimming pared 1 base from V and 2 bases from J, leaving 9 bases between. The germline V gene encodes CDR1 GTSNPN and CDR2 SVGIG (reference sequence). CDR3 length: 13 residues. This CDR3 is CAWSEWTAYEQYF. The CDR3 region has the DNA TGTGCCTGGAGTGAATGGACAGCCTACGAGCAGTACTTC.

This rearrangement joins TRBV18 to TRBJ1-1; D remains ambiguous. Trimming stripped 1 base from V and 1 base from J, with 13 bases between. Germline CDR1 is KGHSH and CDR2 is LQKENI. The CDR3 has 16 residues. The CDR3 protein is CASSPQRVGQNTEAFF. As DNA, the CDR3 is TGTGCCAGCTCACCACAACGGGTAGGGCAGAACACTGAAGCTTTCTTT.